This TCR beta chain was retrieved from a study of OX40 agonist ivuxolimab in advanced cancers. Concerning this clone: Its antigen is still unknown.

Study-level results: The antigen specificity of the peripheral T cells (those that were expanded) was not determined.

The assay was immunoSEQ multiplex PCR, and TCRdb's table has in-frame clones only and misses some. The table records under 60,000 clones, 80% to 90% of them present only once. Excluded were patients having autoimmune disease history or systemic immunosuppression. The source of this sequence is an adult with an advanced solid tumor such as melanoma, head and neck, liver or kidney cancer. Here the sequenced sample was CD4+ or CD8+ T cells sorted from blood, taken in a trial of the OX40 agonist ivuxolimab.

CDR3 in amino acids: CASSLRGNTEAFF. The CDR3 DNA follows: TGCGCCAGCAGCTTGAGAGGGAACACTGAAGCTTTCTTT. The J gene is TRBJ1-1, the V gene TRBV5-1; D is unclear. Germline V gives CDR1 SGHRS, CDR2 YFSETQ. V lost 1 base to trimming and J lost 1 base, with 5 bases between them. There are 13 residues in the CDR3. Full variable domain (remainder filled in from reference TRBV5-1 and TRBJ1-1): KAGVTQTPRYLIKTRGQQVTLSCSPISGHRSVSWYQQTPGQGLQFLFEYFSETQRNKGNFPGRFSGRQFSNSRSEMNVSTLELGDSALYLCASSLRGNTEAFFGQGTRLTVV.